This entry concerns a single T cell receptor beta chain. This record belongs to a study of T cell changes during pregnancy in multiple sclerosis. V gave up 5 bases and J gave up 7 bases; unmatched junction bases: 4. Germline lookup yields CDR1 MNHEY and CDR2 SVGAGI. The CDR3 is made up of 15 amino acids. Clones were sequenced by immunoSEQ multiplex PCR, and TCRdb holds only the in-frame ones, with some missing. This table holds 20,000 to 25,000 clones, 70% to 90% found once. The source is a female donor in good health, enrolled as a control in a pregnancy study. The chain combines TRBV6-5 with TRBJ1-6, with 11 positions matching TRBD1. Sample: CD4+ T cells from peripheral blood mononuclear cells, taken in the first trimester of pregnancy. As DNA, the CDR3 is TGTGCCAGCAGTAGAGGGACAGGGGGAAATTCACCCCTCCACTTT. Encoded protein: CASSRGTGGNSPLHF.